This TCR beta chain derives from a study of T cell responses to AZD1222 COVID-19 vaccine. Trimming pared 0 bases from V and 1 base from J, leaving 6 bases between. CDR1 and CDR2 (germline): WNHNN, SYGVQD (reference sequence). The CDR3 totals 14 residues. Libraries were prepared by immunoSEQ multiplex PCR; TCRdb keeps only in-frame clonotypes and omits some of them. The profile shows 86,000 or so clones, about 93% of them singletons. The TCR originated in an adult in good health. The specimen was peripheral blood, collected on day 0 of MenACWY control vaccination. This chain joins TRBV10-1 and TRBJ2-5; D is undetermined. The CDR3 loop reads CASSESTSQETQYF. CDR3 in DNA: TGCGCCAGCAGTGAGTCGACCAGCCAAGAGACCCAGTACTTC.